Listed below are T cell receptor beta chains from one sample, sequenced in a study of T cells after posttransplantation cyclophosphamide. Sequenced by immunoSEQ multiplex PCR; TCRdb stores in-frame clones only, minus some. The data show about 47,000 clones, 90% to 95% seen once. Sequences were obtained from PBMCs. The receptors stem from a woman between 25 and 40 years old in good health and a related stem cell transplant donor. CDR3s include the opening cysteine and the closing phenylalanine or tryptophan. Each record gives: J gene, CDR3 length, V gene, CDR3 protein.

TRBJ2-2,15,TRBV14,CASSQVSIYTGELFF
TRBJ1-4,16,TRBV11-1,CASSYRGGTANEKLFF
TRBJ2-1,14,TRBV19,CASSIEEGGNEQFF
TRBJ1-2,13,TRBV27,CASSPGTGGGYTF
TRBJ2-7,15,TRBV7-8,CASSLTDRGGYEQYF
TRBJ2-5,16,TRBV6-5,CASSYSGGARVETQYF
TRBJ1-1,17,TRBV28,CASSLFPPTGVGTEAFF
TRBJ2-1,12,TRBV7-3,CASTGSYNEQFF
TRBJ2-7,15,TRBV7-9,CASSSTGAASYEQYF
TRBJ2-1,17,TRBV21-1,CASRPDCGGQPYNEQFF
TRBJ2-3,15,TRBV6-6,CASRAGGLGTDTQYF
TRBJ2-3,16,TRBV25-1,CASSPSFDYSTDTQYF
TRBJ1-1,15,TRBV4-1,CASSQEGRGNTEAFF
TRBJ2-5,15,TRBV11-3,CASSPTGRGQETQYF
TRBJ1-1,15,TRBV6-5,CASSALTGGRTEAFF
TRBJ2-7,15,TRBV10-1,CASTPGTGGTDEQYF
TRBJ1-2,14,TRBV6-1,CASSESGGSYGYTF
TRBJ1-3,18,TRBV4-1,CASSQDRPTGRIRNTIYF
TRBJ1-1,14,TRBV19,CASNRKTGYTEAFF
TRBJ1-2,13,TRBV2,CASSPRQNYGYTF
TRBJ1-2,17,TRBV9,CASSADSERVMDYGYTF
TRBJ1-2,14,TRBV28,CASTLPGQGYGYTF
TRBJ1-5,15,TRBV6-1,CASSRTLEGDQPQHF
TRBJ2-5,15,TRBV19,CASSIVGGGLETQYF
TRBJ1-2,16,TRBV10-3,CAISENDRRENYGYTF
TRBJ1-1,16,TRBV4-2,CASSQVQGRGNTEAFF
TRBJ1-2,15,TRBV4-1,CASSQERGGGYGYTF
TRBJ2-5,15,TRBV18,CASSPYSDRIETQYF
TRBJ2-7,14,TRBV7-9,CASSLTGDGHEQYF
TRBJ1-2,13,TRBV6-6,CASSPDGNYGYTF
TRBJ1-4,15,TRBV19,CASSSAGTNNEKLFF
TRBJ1-2,13,TRBV5-3,CARSPTKEDGYTF
TRBJ2-7,13,TRBV27,CASSFGGSGEQYF
TRBJ2-5,15,TRBV6-6,CASRARRTGAETQYF
TRBJ1-5,13,TRBV18,CASSLDRGQPQHF
TRBJ1-5,15,TRBV19,CASSNGQGRNQPQHF
TRBJ2-3,16,TRBV19,CASSPQGGGHTDTQYF
TRBJ2-7,13,TRBV28,CASGSGLSYEQYF
TRBJ2-3,14,TRBV19,CASNRGFRPDTQYF
TRBJ2-5,14,TRBV5-4,CASSSGQGQETQYF
TRBJ2-7,16,TRBV4-3,CASSHSATGESYEQYF
TRBJ1-1,14,TRBV7-9,CASRSPGQGSEAFF
TRBJ1-1,16,TRBV30,CAWSWETDNRDTEAFF
TRBJ1-1,11,TRBV20-1,CSASRGPEAFF
TRBJ2-3,13,TRBV5-1,CASSLAALSTQYF
TRBJ1-2,14,TRBV5-6,CASSTSTGPDGYTF
TRBJ1-1,14,TRBV6-5,CASSMRGGDTEAFF
TRBJ2-5,14,TRBV18,CASSRDTGFETQYF
TRBJ1-1,14,TRBV29-1,CSVENRAKVTEAFF
TRBJ2-3,15,TRBV15,CATSTNRGSTDTQYF